A single sample gave rise to the 12 T cell receptor beta chains below, sequenced in a study of T cell repertoires in cytomegalovirus infection. TCRdb re-analysed the reads in MiXCR, keeping a single row per CDR3 protein. This sample carries fewer than 350,000 distinct CDR3 sequences, about a sixth of them seen once, and the ten largest clones take more than 10%. Material for sequencing was PBMCs. The receptors shown here come from a human donor in good health (CMV status not recorded). Some clones in this sample may be carry-over from other donors' samples.

V is TRBV7-4 and J is TRBJ2-2; the match to TRBD2 covers 7 bases. CDR3 length: 13 residues. Germline V gene lookup returns CDR1 SGHVT and CDR2 SQSDAQ. V shed 8 bases, J shed 3 bases, and the junction held 3 bases outside the gene matches. The CDR3 loop is CASGTTYTGELFF. In nucleotides, the CDR3 is TGTGCCAGCGGGACTACCTACACCGGGGAGCTGTTTTTT. The full variable domain, its missing parts supplied by reference TRBV7-4 and TRBJ2-2, is GAGVSQSPRYKVAKRGRDVALRCDSISGHVTLYWYRQTLGQGSEVLTYSQSDAQRDKSGRPSGRFSAERPERSVSTLKIQRTEQGDSAVYLCASGTTYTGELFFGEGSRLTVL.

Many counts were recorded for this clonotype. The chain links TRBV6-6 to TRBJ1-5; 9 nucleotides line up with TRBD1. The J segment lost 1 base and the V segment lost 2 bases, leaving 6 bases of the junction unmatched. CDR1 and CDR2 from the germline V gene are MNHNY and SVGAGI (reference sequence). This CDR3 spans 17 amino acids. The CDR3 loop reads CASSYPLDRGSNQPQHF. Here the CDR3 DNA reads TGTGCCAGCAGTTACCCTTTGGACAGGGGAAGCAATCAGCCCCAGCATTTT.

V is TRBV5-6 and J is TRBJ1-1; D may be TRBD1 (5 bases). Trimming left V 2 bases short and J 4 bases short, with 9 bases between. Germline V gives CDR1 SGHDT, CDR2 YYEEEE. CDR3 length: 13 residues. The DNA of the CDR3 is TGTGCCAGCAGCTTTCCCAGGGCCACTGAAGCTTTCTTT. Translated: CASSFPRATEAFF. Drawing the rest from reference TRBV5-6 and TRBJ1-1, the complete variable domain is DAGVTQSPTHLIKTRGQQVTLRCSPKSGHDTVSWYQQALGQGPQFIFQYYEEEERQRGNFPDRFSGHQFPNYSSELNVNALLLGDSALYLCASSFPRATEAFFGQGTRLTVV.

At least ten counts were recorded for this clonotype. The chain joins TRBV4-3 to TRBJ1-1; TRBD1 might be the D (6 bases). This CDR3 spans 17 amino acids. Germline V CDR1 and CDR2: LGHNA, YSLEER. V was pared by 0 bases and J by 1 base, with 15 bases between. CDR3: CASSQDLIQGSNTEAFF. CDR3 DNA: TGCGCCAGCAGCCAAGACCTAATTCAGGGGTCGAACACTGAAGCTTTCTTT.

This clonotype has a handful of counts. This rearrangement joins TRBV15 to TRBJ2-7; D unresolved. Germline V gene lookup returns CDR1 LNHNV and CDR2 YYDKDF (reference sequence). The CDR3 spans 13 residues. V gave up 0 bases and J gave up 10 bases, with 13 bases separating them. CDR3 sequence: CATSRDGVIVQYF. The CDR3, as DNA: TGTGCCACCAGCAGAGATGGGGTTATCGTCCAGTACTTC.

This chain joins TRBV20-1 and TRBJ2-3; the D is unclear. V gave up 0 bases and J gave up 3 bases, with 13 bases separating them. There are 15 residues in the CDR3. The V gene's germline CDR1 is DFQATT and CDR2 SNEGSKA (reference sequence). CDR3 DNA: TGCAGTGCTAGAGACAACTGGGTGGGAACAGATACGCAGTATTTT. It codes for CSARDNWVGTDTQYF.

The chain is built from TRBV20-1 and TRBJ1-4, with TRBD1 matching 9 bases. This CDR3 has 14 amino acids. With V trimmed by 5 bases and J by 8 bases, 9 bases remained unmatched. CDR1 and CDR2 from the germline V gene are DFQATT and SNEGSKA (reference sequence). CDR3 nucleotides: TGCAGTGCTCGTCCGGGACAGGGAGGAGAAAAACTGTTTTTT. This codes for CSARPGQGGEKLFF.

The V and J genes are TRBV12-3 or TRBV12-4 and TRBJ1-3; tentative D call: TRBD1 (6 bases). V was trimmed by 5 bases and J by 0 bases, leaving 14 bases between them. This CDR3 spans 16 amino acids. DNA for the CDR3: TGTGCCAGCAGTGCGGACAGCACCCTCTCTGGAAACACCATATATTTT. It specifies CASSADSTLSGNTIYF.

V and J are TRBV7-9 and TRBJ1-1, with D perhaps TRBD1 (5 bases). CDR1 SEHNR and CDR2 FQNEAQ come from the germline V gene (reference sequence). This CDR3 comprises 16 residues. With 5 bases removed from V and 0 bases from J, the gap between germline ends came to 16 bases. The CDR3 spells CASSTQNRFMNTEAFF. CDR3 DNA sequence: TGTGCCAGCAGCACCCAGAACAGGTTCATGAACACTGAAGCTTTCTTT.

The table lists this clonotype with a few counts. The chain carries TRBV7-6 and TRBJ1-5; D might be TRBD1 (5 bases). CDR1 is SGHVS, CDR2 FNYEAQ, per germline. V gave up 0 bases and J gave up 3 bases, with 9 bases separating them. The CDR3 consists of 15 residues. The CDR3 nucleotides read TGTGCCAGCAGCTTAGCATCAGGGTTCAATCAGCCCCAGCATTTT. This sequence encodes CASSLASGFNQPQHF.

CDR3 loop: CASSSDREGEKLFF. DNA for the CDR3: TGTGCCAGCAGTTCTGACAGGGAGGGTGAAAAACTGTTTTTT. The chain carries TRBV7-6 and TRBJ1-4; the match to TRBD1 covers 7 bases. The CDR3 extends over 14 amino acids. In germline, CDR1 is SGHVS, CDR2 FNYEAQ. J gave up 7 bases and V 6 bases, and 8 bases lay outside the gene matches.

The CDR3 DNA sequence: TGTGCCAGCAGCTTAGCGCACCCGGGGACGTATAATTCACCCCTCCACTTT. It is translated as CASSLAHPGTYNSPLHF. The V and J genes are TRBV7-9 and TRBJ1-6; a weak D match, TRBD1 (5 bases). Per the germline V gene, CDR1 is SEHNR and CDR2 is FQNEAQ (reference sequence). V dropped 0 bases and J dropped 4 bases, with 13 bases sitting between them. This CDR3 has 17 amino acids.